One T cell receptor beta chain is described in this entry. One junction end disagrees with the germline gene, perhaps due to a read error. The data were taken from a study of blood T cell repertoires in COVID-19. Overall study context: PBMCs, B-cell-depleted T cells, or T cells provided the cDNA or gDNA that made up the material.

Germline V gives CDR1 LGHDT, CDR2 YNNKEL (reference sequence). The CDR3 has 11 residues. As originally analysed: Nucleated cell number was recorded as an estimate derived from reference gene primer amplification. Sequencing was performed with immunoSEQ multiplex PCR; in TCRdb, only in-frame clones are kept and a portion is missing. Clone size and the V and J calls come from that table; the DNA yielded D and trimming. The table includes about 43,000 clones, roughly nine tenths detected once. The chain joins TRBV3-1 (or the pseudogene TRBV3-2) to TRBJ2-3; D unclear. This TCR was recovered from a human donor in a cohort sampled during active COVID-19. Sequences were obtained from peripheral blood. The CDR3 DNA reads TGTGCCAGCAGCCAACGTGGAGCTAAGGATTTT. Translated, it gives CASSQRGAKDF.